The rows below give T cell receptor beta chains drawn from one sample of a study of cytomegalovirus exposure and HLA in healthy donors. Profiling relied on immunoSEQ multiplex PCR, and the TCRdb table lists in-frame clones only, not all of them. The sample lists over 40,000 clones, 87% seen once, with around 8% in the top ten. Sequenced input: PBMCs. Receptor source: a woman aged 40 to 49 in good health and CMV-seropositive. The CDR3 runs from the conserved cysteine through the conserved F or W. Each record gives: D gene, CDR3 length, J gene, V gene, clone size, CDR3 protein, CDR3 DNA. A D gene is named only where the DNA matches it firmly. Size is omitted from some rows. Given values are once, few, many or a class for expanded clones.

D: TRBD1
length: 12
J: TRBJ2-3
V: TRBV29-1
size: -
CDR3: CSAGQGLDTQYF
DNA: TGCAGCGCAGGACAGGGTCTGGATACGCAGTATTTT

D: -
length: 12
J: TRBJ2-7
V: TRBV10-3
size: -
CDR3: CAISQDRYEQYF
DNA: TGTGCCATCAGCCAGGACAGATACGAGCAGTACTTC

D: -
length: 16
J: TRBJ2-4
V: TRBV18
size: -
CDR3: CASSPGASGPIDIQYF
DNA: TGTGCCAGCTCGCCGGGGGCTAGCGGCCCCATAGACATTCAGTACTTC

D: TRBD2
length: 16
J: TRBJ2-1
V: TRBV7-9
size: -
CDR3: CASTRLGASGDNEQFF
DNA: TGTGCCAGCACGAGACTGGGGGCTAGCGGGGACAATGAGCAGTTCTTC

D: -
length: 11
J: TRBJ1-2
V: TRBV6-5
size: -
CDR3: CASYQLSGYTF
DNA: TGTGCCAGCTACCAGTTATCTGGCTACACCTTC

D: -
length: 18
J: TRBJ2-6
V: TRBV21-1
size: -
CDR3: CAREDRGPLHSGANVLTF
DNA: TGTGCCAGGGAAGACAGGGGTCCCTTACACTCTGGGGCCAACGTCCTGACTTTC

D: -
length: 13
J: TRBJ1-1
V: TRBV25-1
size: once
CDR3: CASSAGGDRVAFF
DNA: TGTGCCAGCAGTGCCGGGGGGGATCGAGTCGCTTTCTTT

D: TRBD1
length: 14
J: TRBJ2-7
V: TRBV19
size: -
CDR3: CASSIRSDRGEQYF
DNA: TGTGCCAGTAGTATCCGGTCGGACAGGGGCGAGCAGTACTTC

D: -
length: 17
J: TRBJ2-2
V: TRBV2
size: -
CDR3: CASLSGGGQPNTGELFF
DNA: TGTGCCAGCCTTTCCGGGGGGGGACAGCCGAACACCGGGGAGCTGTTTTTT

D: TRBD1
length: 17
J: TRBJ1-6
V: TRBV5-8
size: -
CDR3: CASSLSGTGGSFRTLHF
DNA: TGTGCCAGCAGCCTCAGCGGGACAGGGGGAAGTTTTCGGACCCTCCACTTT

D: -
length: 15
J: TRBJ2-2
V: TRBV19
size: once
CDR3: CASSPTGANTGELFF
DNA: TGTGCCAGTAGTCCGACAGGAGCTAACACCGGGGAGCTGTTTTTT

D: -
length: 14
J: TRBJ2-7
V: TRBV28
size: -
CDR3: CATLTGSLGHEQYF
DNA: TGTGCCACACTTACCGGGTCCCTCGGCCACGAGCAGTACTTC

D: -
length: 11
J: TRBJ1-2
V: TRBV7-9
size: -
CDR3: CASSRSGGYTF
DNA: TGTGCCAGCAGCCGGTCGGGGGGCTACACCTTC